The rows below give T cell receptor beta chains drawn from one sample of a study of cytomegalovirus exposure and HLA in healthy donors. Assay used: immunoSEQ multiplex PCR; TCRdb lists only in-frame clones, some missing. The sample has some 100,000 clones, 81% seen once. The sample was PBMCs. These receptors all come from a girl aged 2-10 years in good health and CMV-seropositive. The conserved cysteine and the conserved F or W are not part of the CDR3 here. Clone size is not always given. Where it is, it says once, few, many or a class for expanded clones.

ASSTAGSTDTQY	TRBV7-9	TRBJ2-3	once
ATSRGTVSNQPQH	TRBV15	TRBJ1-5	-
ASMRIRGTEAF	TRBV6-1	TRBJ1-1	few
ASSLGLSGELF	TRBV6-1	TRBJ2-2	-
ASKMTGGAEKLF	TRBV6-1	TRBJ1-4	few
ASSPGTGVFKAGQPQH	TRBV28	TRBJ1-5	-
ASIRTRATNEKLF	TRBV2	TRBJ1-4	-
ASSKGQGSEKLF	TRBV7-9	TRBJ1-4	-
ATSRLFLRLTNTEAF	TRBV15	TRBJ1-1	-
ASSLGQGGYT	TRBV5-4	TRBJ1-2	-
ASSYSRRGGGTIY	TRBV6-5	TRBJ1-3	once
AIRSGREVMDTQY	TRBV10-3	TRBJ2-3	-
SVRGTEAF	TRBV29-1	TRBJ1-1	few
ASRPDTGELF	TRBV11-2	TRBJ2-2	-